This note documents a single TCR beta chain sequence. The data were taken from a study of OX40 agonist ivuxolimab in advanced cancers. Method: immunoSEQ multiplex PCR; TCRdb's copy keeps in-frame clones and lacks some. The table lists 45,000 to 60,000 clones, roughly four fifths of them singletons, with roughly 2.7% in the top ten. CDR1 MNHNS and CDR2 SASEGT come from the germline V gene. The CDR3 consists of 15 residues. Trimming stripped 2 bases from V and 5 bases from J, with 10 bases between. The material sequenced was CD4+ or CD8+ T cells sorted from blood, taken in a trial of the OX40 agonist ivuxolimab. V gene TRBV6-1 combines with J gene TRBJ1-6, with TRBD1 as a possible D gene (6 bases). This TCR derives from an adult with an advanced solid tumor such as melanoma, head and neck, liver or kidney cancer. The CDR3 DNA reads TGTGCCAGCAGTGAATGGCAGGGGAATAATTCACCCCTCCACTTT. This translates into CASSEWQGNNSPLHF.